In its sample, the clone carrying this TCR beta chain was seen once. Its antigen is unknown. Everyone who donated was a Caucasian adult who lived in Nashville, Tennessee. The sample belongs to a study of shared clonotypes between healthy human individuals. About the research overall: Per donor, CD8 memory used one plate, CD8 naive used two, CD4 memory used three and CD4 naive used three.

TCRdb's copy holds only in-frame clones and misses some; the assay was immunoSEQ multiplex PCR. This sample has about 710,000 clones, with 72% found just once. This CDR3 region has 14 residues. CDR1 is SGHRS and CDR2 is YFSETQ in the germline V gene. Trimming removed 5 bases from V and 0 bases from J, with 12 bases in between. Study results and limitations: For naive CD4 cells, 4% to 6% of clonotypes were shared across several donors.

Sequenced sample: memory CD4+ T cells sorted from blood. Stated subset: CD45RA-negative fraction. The source of this sequence is a woman in her 30s in good health. V and J are TRBV5-1 and TRBJ2-7; D not certain. The CDR3 reads CASSHERSSYEQYF. CDR3 DNA: TGCGCCAGCAGTCATGAGAGGAGCTCCTACGAGCAGTACTTC. The full variable domain, completed using reference TRBV5-1 and TRBJ2-7, is KAGVTQTPRYLIKTRGQQVTLSCSPISGHRSVSWYQQTPGQGLQFLFEYFSETQRNKGNFPGRFSGRQFSNSRSEMNVSTLELGDSALYLCASSHERSSYEQYFGPGTRLTVT.